A selection of T cell receptor beta chains follows, all from one sample in a study of cytomegalovirus exposure and HLA in healthy donors. The method was immunoSEQ multiplex PCR; TCRdb's version includes in-frame clones alone and lacks a portion of them. This repertoire shows 130,000 or so clones, around nine tenths found once; its top ten account for 1.9%. The sample consisted of PBMCs. All receptors come from a woman aged 18 to 35 in good health and CMV-seronegative. Both conserved end residues are part of each CDR3. A D gene is named only where the DNA matches it firmly. Clone size appears in some rows only: once, few, many, or a class for an expanded clone.

J gene: TRBJ2-7
V gene: TRBV9
D gene: NA
clone size: NA
CDR3 protein: CASSGRFTGTSIYEQYF
CDR3 DNA: TGTGCCAGCAGCGGCAGGTTTACCGGGACATCGATCTACGAGCAGTACTTC

J gene: TRBJ1-2
V gene: TRBV5-5
D gene: TRBD1
clone size: NA
CDR3 protein: CASSPTGVGYTF
CDR3 DNA: TGTGCCAGCAGCCCGACAGGGGTTGGCTACACCTTC

J gene: TRBJ1-1
V gene: TRBV27
D gene: NA
clone size: NA
CDR3 protein: CASSLRRPQGTEAFF
CDR3 DNA: TGTGCCAGCAGTTTAAGGAGGCCGCAGGGGACTGAAGCTTTCTTT

J gene: TRBJ2-3
V gene: TRBV5-6
D gene: NA
clone size: NA
CDR3 protein: CASSLDRTLDTQYF
CDR3 DNA: TGTGCCAGCAGCTTGGATAGGACATTGGATACGCAGTATTTT

J gene: TRBJ2-1
V gene: TRBV4-2
D gene: TRBD2
clone size: NA
CDR3 protein: CASSQDRRGGGYNEQFF
CDR3 DNA: TGTGCCAGCAGCCAAGATCGGCGGGGGGGAGGCTACAATGAGCAGTTCTTC

J gene: TRBJ2-7
V gene: TRBV28
D gene: TRBD1
clone size: NA
CDR3 protein: CASSLPHVDRGEQYF
CDR3 DNA: TGTGCCAGCAGTTTGCCCCACGTGGACAGGGGGGAGCAGTACTTC

J gene: TRBJ2-1
V gene: TRBV6-1
D gene: TRBD2
clone size: NA
CDR3 protein: CASSEEGLAGSYNEQFF
CDR3 DNA: TGTGCCAGCAGTGAAGAGGGACTAGCGGGATCCTACAATGAGCAGTTCTTC

J gene: TRBJ2-1
V gene: TRBV2
D gene: TRBD2
clone size: once
CDR3 protein: CASSLAGGYNEQFF
CDR3 DNA: TGTGCCAGCAGTCTAGCGGGAGGATACAATGAGCAGTTCTTC

J gene: TRBJ2-7
V gene: TRBV6-5
D gene: TRBD1
clone size: NA
CDR3 protein: CASSYSWDRGSYEQYF
CDR3 DNA: TGTGCCAGCAGTTACTCCTGGGACAGGGGTAGCTACGAGCAGTACTTC

J gene: TRBJ2-1
V gene: TRBV9
D gene: NA
clone size: NA
CDR3 protein: CASSLSSDSLSSYNEQFF
CDR3 DNA: TGTGCCAGCAGCCTTAGCTCGGACTCATTGAGCTCCTACAATGAGCAGTTCTTC

J gene: TRBJ1-1
V gene: TRBV5-4
D gene: NA
clone size: NA
CDR3 protein: CASSFGRTTEAFF
CDR3 DNA: TGTGCCAGCAGCTTTGGTAGGACTACTGAAGCTTTCTTT

J gene: TRBJ2-1
V gene: TRBV5-1
D gene: TRBD2
clone size: NA
CDR3 protein: CASSLSRLADNNEQFF
CDR3 DNA: TGCGCCAGCAGCTTGTCTCGCCTAGCGGACAACAATGAGCAGTTCTTC

J gene: TRBJ2-3
V gene: TRBV15
D gene: TRBD1
clone size: NA
CDR3 protein: CATSRVGTGGTDTQYF
CDR3 DNA: TGTGCCACCAGCAGAGTCGGGACAGGAGGCACAGATACGCAGTATTTT

J gene: TRBJ1-6
V gene: TRBV25-1
D gene: NA
clone size: NA
CDR3 protein: CASSEFLGNSPLHF
CDR3 DNA: TGTGCCAGCAGTGAATTTTTGGGCAATTCACCCCTCCACTTT

J gene: TRBJ1-3
V gene: TRBV7-9
D gene: TRBD1
clone size: NA
CDR3 protein: CASSGRTGPSGNTIYF
CDR3 DNA: TGTGCCAGCAGCGGGCGGACAGGGCCCTCTGGAAACACCATATATTTT

J gene: TRBJ1-5
V gene: TRBV30
D gene: NA
clone size: NA
CDR3 protein: CAWSMGAGNQPQHF
CDR3 DNA: TGTGCCTGGAGCATGGGGGCTGGCAATCAGCCCCAGCATTTT

J gene: TRBJ2-3
V gene: TRBV21-1
D gene: NA
clone size: NA
CDR3 protein: CASSKGGTGKTDTQYF
CDR3 DNA: TGTGCCAGCAGCAAAGGAGGGACAGGGAAAACAGATACGCAGTATTTT

J gene: TRBJ2-1
V gene: TRBV30
D gene: NA
clone size: NA
CDR3 protein: CAWSVWESSYNEQFF
CDR3 DNA: TGTGCCTGGAGTGTTTGGGAGAGCTCCTACAATGAGCAGTTCTTC